This T cell receptor beta chain was recorded in a study of vaccination effects on CD4 cells after COVID-19 (dated by TCRdb to between 2021 and 2023). Regarding the study in general: To identify antigen-specific CD4+ T cell clonotypes by their expansion, the ViraFEST assay first stimulated PBMC with viral peptide pools and then applied TCR sequencing. Altogether, nine to ten COVID-19 convalescent patients and a few SARS-CoV-2-naive healthy vaccine recipients made up the full study. Cultures from other donors in the study were sequenced with the Oncomine TCR Beta short-read assay on an Illumina iSeq 100. Each well held 1.5 million to 2 million PBMC cultured in IMDM containing roughly 5.1% human AB serum, 10 IU/ml IL-2 and gentamicin, along with roughly 10 ug/ml peptides. Each participant got two doses of an mRNA SARS-CoV-2 vaccine, either BNT162b2 or mRNA-1273. In both COVID-19 convalescent patients and infection-naive vaccine recipients, the study compared SARS-CoV-2 spike-specific CD4+ TCR repertoires from before mRNA vaccination with those from after it.

CDR1 MNHEY and CDR2 SMNVEV were looked up in the germline V gene (reference sequence). V is clipped by 5 bases and J by 6 bases, and the sequence between their germline boundaries is 15 bases long. The CDR3 sequence holds 14 residues, the cysteine and phenylalanine included. Of the read, only the CDR3 DNA is kept; its 42 bases are in frame from base 1. Of note for this clone: It has no known antigen specificity. No per-base quality is available; no much larger clone lies one base away.

The library came from the immunoSEQ multiplex PCR assay. DNA from the CD4+ T cells that had been cultured and isolated underwent TCR beta CDR3 sequencing. As for the authors' bioinformatics: Non-productive TCR sequences were discarded, and reads were trimmed to the CDR3 region, with only CDR3s of 7 or more amino acids retained. Antigen-specific clonotypes were identified using the MANAFEST web app by comparison of expansion in peptide wells against reference cultures. To be called positive, a clone needed expansion at FDR<0.05 compared with the reference and with all other wells, an odds ratio greater than 5, and a frequency greater than 0.1% in two replicate wells. A clonotype was defined as cross-reactive if the clonotype was significantly expanded both in SARS-CoV-2 spike wells and in at least one common cold coronavirus spike condition. Using the stringdist R package, CDR3 similarity was measured by Levenshtein distance, and unrooted trees were constructed with ape in R 3.6.1. As stored in TCRdb, this immuneACCESS dataset retains in-frame rearrangements with V and J assigned. A fraction of the clones does not appear; measured against another copy, unresolved V genes explain less than half of the discrepancy, and the remainder lacks a known reason. From that table come the V and J calls and clone size; the DNA was used to work out D and trimming. This sample comprises around 50,000 clones, roughly three fifths of them detected only once. The ten largest clones capture approximately 5% of the sample.

After less than 13 days of culture, CD4+ T cells were isolated with the EasySep CD4+ T cell isolation kit. The absence of prior SARS-CoV-2 infection in healthy vaccine recipients was confirmed by negative nucleocapsid antibodies before and after vaccination. Half of the culture medium was replaced with fresh IL-2-containing medium on days 3 and 7. Unless noted otherwise, every peptide stimulation condition was cultured in triplicate wells. Using Ficoll-Paque Plus gradient centrifugation, PBMC were separated from whole blood and then either used fresh or cryopreserved at -140C. Genomic DNA was extracted from cultured CD4+ T cells with the QIAamp micro DNA kit. Broad study findings and their caveats: Clones induced by infection and clones induced by vaccination both contracted markedly at late timepoints after vaccination, which fits with T cell responses waning over time. In healthy vaccine recipients, vaccine-induced clones were almost all SARS-CoV-2 mono-reactive, with only 1 of 255 being cross-reactive with common cold coronaviruses. The study was limited by a small number of convalescent patients, and early post-infection timepoints were lacking.

This clonotype was obtained from a human donor who received a COVID-19 vaccine. The V gene is TRBV27 and the J gene is TRBJ2-3; TRBD2 might be the D gene, on 6 matching bases. Sequences were derived from CD4+ T cells from PBMCs cultured without peptide, sampled before COVID-19 vaccination. The DNA is TGTGCCAGCAGTCCGGGACTCCCGCGGGATACGCAGTATTTT. Its protein reads: CASSPGLPRDTQYF.